This T cell receptor (beta chain) was captured by sequencing in a study of blood T cell repertoires in COVID-19. CDR1 and CDR2 from the germline V gene are MGHRA and YSYEKL. The CDR3 extends over 15 amino acids. Trimming cost V 2 bases and J 8 bases; bases outside gene matches: 6. Authors' processing steps: Amplified reference gene primers provided the basis for estimating nucleated cell counts. Sequenced by immunoSEQ multiplex PCR; TCRdb stores in-frame clones only, minus some. The DNA gave D and trimming, while V, J and clone size come from that table. The sample has under 200,000 clones; 87% are singletons.

The receptor was derived from a man aged 55-75 years with active or convalescent COVID-19. The chain carries TRBV4-1 and TRBJ1-4, with 9 bases fitting TRBD1. Sequencing was done on a sample of peripheral blood. CDR3 in DNA: TGCGCCAGCAGCCAACAGGGGACAGGGAAGGAAAAACTGTTTTTT. As protein: CASSQQGTGKEKLFF.